This TCR beta chain emerged from a study of memory CD4+ T cells and cytomegalovirus serostatus. Across the whole study: Donors were healthy Belgian adults, about ten CMV seropositive and around 24 seronegative. General observations from the study: CMV serostatus prediction reached median AUC around 0.95, or 0.9 with US-trained model.

The method was immunoSEQ multiplex PCR; TCRdb's version includes in-frame clones alone and lacks a portion of them. The data show about 48,000 clones, around 78% seen once. By share, this clone ranks as medium-sized. The antigen is undetermined. Single viable CD3+CD4+CD8-CD45RO+ cells were sorted as the memory CD4+ T cells. Serostatus was set by detecting CMV pp150, pp28, p38, p52 IgG. Total CD4+ T cells were enriched by CD4 positive selection. Germline V gene lookup returns CDR1 SEHNR and CDR2 FQNEAQ (reference sequence). V lost 5 bases and J lost 2; bases outside the gene matches: 6. The CDR3 totals 15 residues.

The chain links TRBV7-9 to TRBJ2-1; 7 bases agree with TRBD2. The sample comprised memory CD4+ T cells from blood. This clonotype originated in an adult in good health and CMV-seronegative. The CDR3 loop reads CASSDLADPYNEQFF. The CDR3 nucleotides read TGTGCCAGCAGCGACCTAGCGGACCCCTACAATGAGCAGTTCTTC.